This T cell receptor beta chain was obtained from a study of graft-versus-host responses after intestinal transplantation. Assay: immunoSEQ multiplex PCR; the TCRdb copy retains only in-frame clones and omits some. Among some 120,000 clones listed, just over 90% were seen once. The CDR3 is 13 residues long. The V and J ends lost 6 bases and 6 bases respectively, with 13 bases between them. Looked up from germline, CDR1 is LNHDA and CDR2 is SQIVND (reference sequence). Regarding this clone: Antigen: not known.

The source material was unstimulated CD4+ T cells sorted from spleen or lymph node cells, sampled before transplant. The chain has TRBV19 and TRBJ2-3, with a weak D call TRBD1 (6 bases). The receptor comes from a human donor who was the organ donor for an intestinal transplant. DNA for the CDR3: TGTGCCAGTAGCAAAACCAGGGGTGATACGCAGTATTTT. It specifies CASSKTRGDTQYF.